The clone carrying this T cell receptor (beta chain) was found a few times. Per the original data handling: From reference gene primer amplification, estimates of nucleated cell counts were derived. The data were produced by immunoSEQ multiplex PCR, yet TCRdb's version contains in-frame clones alone and is incomplete. V and J calls and clone size are given by that table; D and trimming were obtained from the DNA. The sample yields about 50,000 clones, roughly 84% seen once. This sample was taken from a study of blood T cell repertoires in COVID-19. The overall study: Some COVID-19 samples were acute and others convalescent; all came from the United States, Italy and Spain. PBMCs, B-cell-depleted T cells, or T cells were the source of the cDNA or gDNA that made up the material.

This CDR3 region has 16 residues. Trimming shortened V by 2 bases and J by 4 bases, and 18 bases separated the two germline ends. CDR1 is SGDLS, CDR2 YYNGEE, per germline. The TCR originated in a man aged 50 to 59 with active COVID-19. Sequenced: peripheral blood. V and J are TRBV9 and TRBJ1-2; weak D call: TRBD1 (6 bases). CDR3 loop: CASSVPPGQHPYGYTF. Here the CDR3 DNA reads TGTGCCAGCAGCGTCCCTCCCGGACAGCACCCCTATGGCTACACCTTC.